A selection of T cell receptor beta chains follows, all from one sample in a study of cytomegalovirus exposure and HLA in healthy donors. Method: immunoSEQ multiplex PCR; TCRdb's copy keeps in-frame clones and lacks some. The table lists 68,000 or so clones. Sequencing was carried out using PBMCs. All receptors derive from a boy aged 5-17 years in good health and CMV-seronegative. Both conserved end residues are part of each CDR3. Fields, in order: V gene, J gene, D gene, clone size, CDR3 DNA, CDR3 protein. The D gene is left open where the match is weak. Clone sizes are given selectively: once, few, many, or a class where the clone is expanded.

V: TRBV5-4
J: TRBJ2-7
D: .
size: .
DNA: TGTGCCAGCAGCACATTCCTTAATCTTGACACCTACGAGCAGTACTTC
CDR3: CASSTFLNLDTYEQYF

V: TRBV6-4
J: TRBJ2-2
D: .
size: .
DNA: TGTGCCAGCAGACCTAAGGGGGAGCTGTTTTTT
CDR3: CASRPKGELFF

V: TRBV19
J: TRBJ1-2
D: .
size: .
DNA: TGTGCCAGTAGTATAGACAGGTTTTCTCCCTATGGCTACACCTTC
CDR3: CASSIDRFSPYGYTF

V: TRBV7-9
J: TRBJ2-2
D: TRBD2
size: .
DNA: TGTGCCAGCAGCTTACTAGCGGTAGTAACCGGGGAGCTGTTTTTT
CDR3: CASSLLAVVTGELFF

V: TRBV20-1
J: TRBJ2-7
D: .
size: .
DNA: TGCAGTGTCGGGGATTCCTACGAGCAGTACTTC
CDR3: CSVGDSYEQYF

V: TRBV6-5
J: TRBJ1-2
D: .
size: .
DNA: TGTGCCAGCAAAAGGGGCCATGGCTACACCTTC
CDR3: CASKRGHGYTF

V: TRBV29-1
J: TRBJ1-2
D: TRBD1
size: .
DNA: TGCAGCGTTGAACAGGGGGCTGGTGGCTACACCTTC
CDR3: CSVEQGAGGYTF

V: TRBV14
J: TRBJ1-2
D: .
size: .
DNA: TGTGCCAGCAGCCAACGGTCTAACTATGGCTACACCTTC
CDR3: CASSQRSNYGYTF

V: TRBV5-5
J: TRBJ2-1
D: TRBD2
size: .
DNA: TGTGCCAGCAGCCCGATAGGGGGTGGCGTAGCGGGAGACTCTGATCAGTTCTTC
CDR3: CASSPIGGGVAGDSDQFF

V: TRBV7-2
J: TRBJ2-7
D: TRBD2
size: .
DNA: TGTGCCAGCAGCCCTAGACTAGCGGGAGCTGGTGAGCAGTACTTC
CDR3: CASSPRLAGAGEQYF

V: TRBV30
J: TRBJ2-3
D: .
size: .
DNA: TGTGCCTGGACCCACGGGACACTGAGCACAGATACGCAGTATTTT
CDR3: CAWTHGTLSTDTQYF

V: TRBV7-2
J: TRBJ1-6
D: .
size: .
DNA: TGTGCCAGCAGCTCCTCGAGGGTTTCACCCCTCCACTTT
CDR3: CASSSSRVSPLHF

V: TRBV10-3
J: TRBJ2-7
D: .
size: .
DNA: TGTGCCATCAGAGAAGGGGGGCAGGGGGCCTACGAGCAGTACTTC
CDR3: CAIREGGQGAYEQYF

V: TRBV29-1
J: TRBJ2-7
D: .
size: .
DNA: TGCAGCGTTGTCGGCAGGGGGACTGCCTACGAGCAGTACTTC
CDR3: CSVVGRGTAYEQYF

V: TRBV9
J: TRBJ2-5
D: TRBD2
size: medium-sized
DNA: TGTGCCAGCAGCCCCCGCCCCTCGGGAGGGGTAGAGACCCAGTACTTC
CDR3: CASSPRPSGGVETQYF

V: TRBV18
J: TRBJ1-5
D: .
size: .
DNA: TGTGCCAGCTCACCACCAGAAGGCAGGAATCAGCCCCAGCATTTT
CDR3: CASSPPEGRNQPQHF

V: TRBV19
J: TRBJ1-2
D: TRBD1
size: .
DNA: TGTGCCAGTAGTCGATCCGGGACAGGGCGTAGGGGCTACACCTTC
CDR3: CASSRSGTGRRGYTF

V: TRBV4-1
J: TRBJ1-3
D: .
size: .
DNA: TGCGCCAGCAGCCAAGAAGGAGGGACTACTGTAAACACCATATATTTT
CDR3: CASSQEGGTTVNTIYF

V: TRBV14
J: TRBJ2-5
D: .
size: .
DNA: TGTGCCAGCAGCCAACCCCAGGGGCCTGGGGAGACCCAGTACTTC
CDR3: CASSQPQGPGETQYF

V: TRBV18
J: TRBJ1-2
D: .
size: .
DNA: TGTGCCAGCTCACCGCCGAACCTCGAGAACTATGGCTACACCTTC
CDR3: CASSPPNLENYGYTF

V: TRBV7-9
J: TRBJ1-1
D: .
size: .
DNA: TGTGCCAGCAGCGGTTACAGGGAGAACACTGAAGCTTTCTTT
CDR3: CASSGYRENTEAFF

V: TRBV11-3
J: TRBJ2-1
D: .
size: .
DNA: TGTGCCAGCAGCTTGGACTCAGGGGGGCTTCGCAATGAGCAGTTCTTC
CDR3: CASSLDSGGLRNEQFF

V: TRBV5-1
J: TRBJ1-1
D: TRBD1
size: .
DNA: TGCGCCAGCAGCCCGGGACAGGCGGTGAACACTGAAGCTTTCTTT
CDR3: CASSPGQAVNTEAFF

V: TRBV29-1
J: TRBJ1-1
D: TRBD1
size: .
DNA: TGCAGCGGATCGACAGGGGCCGTCACTGAAGCTTTCTTT
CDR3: CSGSTGAVTEAFF